The 32 T cell receptor beta chains in this list originate from one sample, sequenced in a study of T cell responses to AZD1222 COVID-19 vaccine. The method was immunoSEQ multiplex PCR; TCRdb's version includes in-frame clones alone and lacks a portion of them. Here the sample spans around 80,000 clones, 86% being singletons. Specimen: peripheral blood, collected on day 0 of AZD1222 vaccination. The receptors were gathered from an adult in good health.

The CDR3 coding sequence is TGTGCCAGCAGCGCCCGGGGCGTCTCCTACAATGAGCAGTTCTTC. Translating gives CASSARGVSYNEQFF. The chain is built from TRBV9 and TRBJ2-1; D is possibly TRBD1 or TRBD2 (5 bases each). With 3 bases removed from V and 0 bases from J, the gap between germline ends came to 10 bases. CDR1 and CDR2 (germline): SGDLS, YYNGEE. The CDR3 spans 15 residues.

This clone was detected once. V gene TRBV23-1 combines with J gene TRBJ1-1, with a possible D match to TRBD1 (6 bases). TRBV23-1 is labeled an ORF, and its function is uncertain. V shed 2 bases and J shed 10 bases, with 17 bases lying between them. CDR3 length: 14 amino acids. The DNA for the CDR3 is TGCGCCAGCAGTCAAAGAGGGGGGCGGACGGGAGCTTTCTTT. This gives the protein CASSQRGGRTGAFF.

This chain connects TRBV2 to TRBJ2-5; TRBD1 matches at 9 bases. Germline V CDR1 and CDR2: SNHLY, FYNNEI. CDR3 size: 13 residues. V shed 10 bases and J 7 bases; nucleotides not matched to a gene: 10. This CDR3 is CATEPGQGLTQYF. The CDR3 DNA sequence: TGTGCCACCGAGCCAGGACAGGGGTTGACCCAGTACTTC.

This chain joins TRBV7-8 and TRBJ2-5; TRBD2 is a possible D gene (6 bases). The ends were cut back, 3 bases at V and 1 base at J, with 9 bases in the middle. The CDR3 loop spans 14 amino acids. Germline loops: CDR1 SGHVS, CDR2 FQNEAQ. CDR3 in DNA: TGTGCCAGCAGCTTCTCGACTAGCCAAGAGACCCAGTACTTC. Its protein product is CASSFSTSQETQYF.

The rearrangement joins TRBV7-9 to TRBJ1-6, with 7 bases identical to TRBD1. After removal of 5 bases from V and 9 bases from J, the junction contained 7 bases not matched to a gene. Germline-derived CDR1 and CDR2 are SEHNR and FQNEAQ (reference sequence). This CDR3 region has 14 residues. The CDR3 is CASSPTGTSSPLHF. In nucleotides, the CDR3 is TGTGCCAGCAGCCCGACAGGGACGAGTTCACCCCTCCACTTT. Based on the CDR3 plus reference TRBV7-9 and TRBJ1-6, the full variable domain is DTGVSQNPRHKITKRGQNVTFRCDPISEHNRLYWYRQTLGQGPEFLTYFQNEAQLEKSRLLSDRFSAERPKGSFSTLEIQRTEQGDSAMYLCASSPTGTSSPLHFGNGTRLTVT.

The table lists this clone with a count of one. The chain carries TRBV4-2 and TRBJ2-3; 11 bases align to TRBD2. Looked up from germline, CDR1 is LGHNA and CDR2 is YNFKEQ. The ends lost 7 bases at V and 0 bases at J; junction bases unmatched: 15. This CDR3 comprises 19 residues. CDR3 amino acids: CASTQSRTSGFTSTDTQYF. The CDR3 coding sequence is TGTGCCAGCACCCAGTCGAGGACTAGCGGGTTCACTAGCACAGATACGCAGTATTTT.

This chain connects TRBV4-2 to TRBJ2-7, with 11 positions matching TRBD2. Germline V gene lookup returns CDR1 LGHNA and CDR2 YNFKEQ. The CDR3 totals 16 residues. The ends lost 0 bases at V and 2 bases at J; junction bases unmatched: 3. The CDR3 bases are TGTGCCAGCAGCCAAGATGCACTAGCGGGGGCCTACGAGCAGTACTTC. Its translation is CASSQDALAGAYEQYF.

This chain joins TRBV19 and TRBJ2-1; 9 nucleotides line up with TRBD2. The germline V gene encodes CDR1 LNHDA and CDR2 SQIVND (reference sequence). Trimming at V came to 4 bases and at J to 3 bases, leaving 7 bases not matched to a gene. This CDR3 has 16 amino acids. CDR3: CASSTPLAGYYNEQFF. The CDR3 region has the DNA TGTGCCAGTAGTACTCCACTAGCGGGCTACTACAATGAGCAGTTCTTC.

V gene TRBV5-6 combines with J gene TRBJ1-6; D uncertain. The CDR3 runs 17 residues. Germline CDR1 and CDR2: SGHDT and YYEEEE. V was trimmed by 4 bases and J by 2 bases, leaving 16 bases between them. The CDR3 sequence: CASSQVARRTYNSPLHF. The CDR3 region has the DNA TGTGCCAGCAGCCAGGTCGCGCGACGAACCTATAATTCACCCCTCCACTTT.

This clone was observed many times. This chain connects TRBV6-5 to TRBJ1-3, with D unclear. Trimming left V 0 bases short and J 0 bases short, with 9 bases between. Germline assignment: CDR1 MNHEY and CDR2 SVGAGI. The CDR3 is 16 residues long. The CDR3 nucleotides are TGTGCCAGCAGTTACTCCCCGCCTATCTCTGGAAACACCATATATTTT. This encodes CASSYSPPISGNTIYF.

The chain recombines TRBV5-8 with TRBJ1-2; TRBD1 might be the D (5 bases). This CDR3 spans 14 amino acids. Trimming shortened V by 2 bases and J by 4 bases, and 12 bases separated the two germline ends. Looked up from germline, CDR1 is SGHTS and CDR2 is YDEGEE. This CDR3 is CASSLTRDSYGYTF. The CDR3 DNA sequence: TGTGCCAGCAGCTTAACCAGGGACTCCTATGGCTACACCTTC.

This sequence joins TRBV24-1 and TRBJ1-1; 9 bases are shared with TRBD1. The CDR3 totals 15 residues. The ends lost 5 bases at V and 2 bases at J; junction bases unmatched: 5. Germline CDR1 KGHDR, CDR2 SFDVKD. The CDR3 bases are TGTGCCACCAGTGCCTCCACAGGGGGCAACACTGAAGCTTTCTTT. The encoded protein is CATSASTGGNTEAFF.

CDR3: CASSSDRVYGYTF. The CDR3 bases are TGTGCCAGCAGCTCCGACAGGGTCTATGGCTACACCTTC. The chain employs TRBV11-2 and TRBJ1-2, with 7 bases lining up with TRBD1. The germline CDR1 and CDR2 sequences are SGHAT and FQNNGV. The CDR3 is 13 residues long. V lost 4 bases and J lost 4; bases outside the gene matches: 3.

The rearrangement joins TRBV7-9 to TRBJ1-2; tentative D call: TRBD1 (5 bases). The CDR3 contains 17 residues. The germline V and J ends were trimmed by 4 bases and 2 bases, with 20 bases remaining between them. Germline V gives CDR1 SEHNR, CDR2 FQNEAQ (reference sequence). The CDR3 bases are TGTGCCAGCAGCTCAAACCTAGGACAAAAAGCCAACTATGGCTACACCTTC. Translation gives CASSSNLGQKANYGYTF.

J is TRBJ2-7 and V is TRBV9; D may correspond to TRBD1 or TRBD2 (5 bases each). Between the trimmed V and J ends, which lost 0 bases and 7 bases, there was a span of 11 bases. The CDR3 has 13 amino acids. Per the germline V gene, CDR1 is SGDLS and CDR2 is YYNGEE. In nucleotides, the CDR3 is TGTGCCAGCAGCGTAGGGGACCATGGGGAGCAGTACTTC. Its protein product is CASSVGDHGEQYF.

This clone appeared a single time. This CDR3 reads CASSQNRNQPQHF. The DNA of the CDR3 is TGTGCCAGCAGCCAAAACAGGAATCAGCCCCAGCATTTT. The genes are TRBV3-1 (or the pseudogene TRBV3-2) and TRBJ1-5; D is perhaps TRBD1 (5 bases). Germline V lookup: CDR1 LGHDT, CDR2 YNNKEL (reference sequence). The CDR3 contains 13 residues. V lost 2 bases and J lost 4, with 6 bases in between.

The chain links TRBV4-3 to TRBJ1-1; D unclear. The CDR3 has 16 amino acids. The V and J ends lost 0 bases and 2 bases respectively, with 13 bases between them. Germline CDR1 LGHNA, CDR2 YSLEER. Here the CDR3 reads CASSQDYEGLNTEAFF. In nucleotides, the CDR3 is TGCGCCAGCAGCCAAGATTATGAGGGTCTAAACACTGAAGCTTTCTTT.

The chain has TRBV4-1 and TRBJ2-7, with a weak D call TRBD1 (6 bases). V lost 1 base and J lost 4, with 11 bases in between. Germline V lookup: CDR1 MGHRA, CDR2 YSYEKL. The CDR3 runs 14 residues. CDR3 sequence: CASSQAPGAYEQYF. CDR3 nucleotides: TGCGCCAGCAGCCAAGCCCCAGGGGCATACGAGCAGTACTTC.

The rearrangement joins TRBV7-9 to TRBJ2-5, with D perhaps TRBD1 (5 bases). The ends were cut back, 5 bases at V and 2 bases at J, with 12 bases in the middle. This CDR3 spans 14 amino acids. Germline CDR1 is SEHNR and CDR2 is FQNEAQ (reference sequence). The CDR3 region is CASSPRVLQETQYF. The CDR3, as DNA: TGTGCCAGCAGCCCCAGGGTGTTACAAGAGACCCAGTACTTC.

CDR3 residues: CASSLSGRSGGEQYF. CDR3 nucleotide sequence: TGTGCCAGCAGTTTATCGGGAAGGTCTGGCGGCGAGCAGTACTTC. The chain links TRBV27 to TRBJ2-7, with D unresolved. The CDR3 is made up of 15 amino acids. CDR1 is MNHEY, CDR2 SMNVEV, per germline (reference sequence). Trimming removed 0 bases from V and 6 bases from J, with 15 bases in between.

The genes are TRBV7-9 and TRBJ1-3; unclear D gene. Germline V CDR1 and CDR2: SEHNR, FQNEAQ (reference sequence). The CDR3 totals 15 residues. Trimming cost V 1 base and J 3 bases, with 10 bases left between them. In DNA form, the CDR3 reads TGTGCCAGCAGCTTAGGGAGGGTATATGGAAACACCATATATTTT. Encoded protein: CASSLGRVYGNTIYF.

The CDR3 DNA reads TGTGCCAGCAGTCCCTATTACGAGCAGTACTTC. Translated: CASSPYYEQYF. This chain links TRBV12-3 or TRBV12-4 with TRBJ2-7; D is unclear. The CDR3 contains 11 residues. Trimming left V 5 bases short and J 4 bases short, with 6 bases between.

This clone has a handful of counts. The chain links TRBV30 to TRBJ1-5, with D perhaps TRBD1 (6 bases). Per the germline V gene, CDR1 is GTSNPN and CDR2 is SVGIG (reference sequence). The CDR3 sequence is 15 residues long. V lost 5 bases and J 2 bases, leaving 16 bases between the germline ends. CDR3 DNA: TGTGCCTGGGCAGCAGGGGCAACTGGCAATCAGCCCCAGCATTTT. It encodes CAWAAGATGNQPQHF.

The chain combines TRBV12-5 with TRBJ1-5; D gene ambiguous. V was cut by 0 bases and J by 7 bases, with 7 bases left in between. Germline V gene data show CDR1 as LGHNT and CDR2 as FRNRAP. CDR3 size: 13 residues. The CDR3 coding sequence is TGTGCTAGTGGTTTGGTCGAGGGCCAGCCCCAGCATTTT. Encoded protein: CASGLVEGQPQHF.

The CDR3 loop reads CASSLEATYEQYF. Written as DNA, the CDR3 is TGTGCCAGCAGCTTGGAGGCCACCTACGAGCAGTACTTC. The chain recombines TRBV5-4 with TRBJ2-7; no firm D call. Germline-derived CDR1 and CDR2 are SGHNT and YYREEE (reference sequence). The CDR3 consists of 13 residues. The V and J ends lost 0 bases and 2 bases respectively, with 6 bases between them.

The chain employs TRBV7-2 and TRBJ2-7, with 7 bases identical to TRBD2. Germline values: CDR1 SGHTA, CDR2 FQGNSA. The CDR3 is 15 amino acids. The V gene end was trimmed by 1 base and the J gene end by 2 bases; junction bases not matched to a gene: 5. DNA of the CDR3: TGTGCCAGCAGCTTAGGTTGGCTAGCGGCCTACGAGCAGTACTTC. Translated, it gives CASSLGWLAAYEQYF.

This chain connects TRBV25-1 to TRBJ1-2; 10 bases match TRBD1. Losses at the gene ends were 6 bases for V and 8 bases for J; bases not matched to a gene: 18. CDR1 and CDR2 from the germline V gene are MGHDK and SYGVNS. The CDR3 consists of 17 residues. CDR3 loop: CASRGSGTGEDFWGYTF. In DNA form, the CDR3 reads TGTGCCAGCAGAGGCTCCGGGACAGGGGAAGATTTTTGGGGCTACACCTTC.

The V call is TRBV7-3, the J call TRBJ2-3; D may be TRBD2 (6 bases). The CDR3 has 15 amino acids. From germline, CDR1 is SGHTA and CDR2 FQGTGA. The V and J ends lost 1 base and 3 bases respectively, with 11 bases between them. The CDR3 here is CASSLMSAGTDTQYF. CDR3 in DNA: TGTGCCAGCAGCTTAATGTCGGCGGGAACAGATACGCAGTATTTT.

For this clone: Different DNA sequences within this sample yield the same CDR3. The CDR3 region has the DNA TGTGCCAGCAGACCCACAGGTATTAGCAATCAGCCCCAGCATTTT. Protein sequence: CASRPTGISNQPQHF. The V and J genes are TRBV6-5 and TRBJ1-5, with TRBD1 as a possible D gene (5 bases). Trimming cost V 6 bases and J 0 bases, with 12 bases left between them. The CDR3 runs 15 residues. Germline V CDR1 and CDR2: MNHEY, SVGAGI.

The V and J genes are TRBV5-6 and TRBJ2-7; 8 bases are shared with TRBD2. The germline V gene encodes CDR1 SGHDT and CDR2 YYEEEE. The junction had 18 bases not matched to a gene; V was cut back by 3 bases and J by 4 bases. The CDR3 is made up of 18 amino acids. CDR3 DNA sequence: TGTGCCAGCAGCTCAGGCCCATTACTACCGGGGGGGCGTTACGAGCAGTACTTC. It encodes CASSSGPLLPGGRYEQYF.

The V call is TRBV10-1, the J call TRBJ1-3, with no clear D. Looked up from germline, CDR1 is WNHNN and CDR2 is SYGVQD (reference sequence). Trimming cost V 5 bases and J 0 bases, with 11 bases left between them. The CDR3 is 15 amino acids. The CDR3 DNA sequence: TGCGCCAGCAGTCCCGGGTTAACCTCTGGAAACACCATATATTTT. Its protein product is CASSPGLTSGNTIYF.

This sequence joins TRBV19 and TRBJ2-2; 7 bases align to TRBD2. The CDR3 runs to 16 residues. Unmatched junction bases numbered 5, after V lost 2 bases and J lost 2 bases. CDR1 and CDR2 from the germline V gene are LNHDA and SQIVND (reference sequence). The CDR3 here is CASSIFSGTNTGELFF. CDR3 in DNA: TGTGCCAGTAGTATATTCAGCGGGACCAACACCGGGGAGCTGTTTTTT.